A single sample is the source of the 26 T cell receptor beta chains below, sequenced in a study of T cell clones after liver transplantation. Clones were sequenced by immunoSEQ multiplex PCR, and TCRdb holds only the in-frame ones, with some missing. This sample carries about 85,000 clones, 80% to 85% of them seen once, and the ten largest clones take around 0.5%. The sequences come from CD4+ T cells from blood, collected 45 to 46 months after liver transplant. These receptors were taken from a human patient who received a liver transplant. The graft donor may be the source of some T cells.

V gene TRBV5-1 combines with J gene TRBJ2-7, with D perhaps TRBD2 (6 bases). Germline CDR1 and CDR2: SGHRS and YFSETQ. This CDR3 contains 16 residues. With 3 bases removed from V and 5 bases from J, the gap between germline ends came to 21 bases. CDR3 coding DNA: TGCGCCAGCAGCTCTCCGCTTAGGAAGGGACTGAACGAGCAGTACTTC. Protein: CASSSPLRKGLNEQYF.

The chain combines TRBV5-1 with TRBJ2-1, with D maybe TRBD2 (5 bases). Germline V gene sequence: CDR1 SGHRS, CDR2 YFSETQ. Trimming left V 1 base short and J 9 bases short, with 23 bases between. This CDR3 has 17 amino acids. The CDR3 coding sequence is TGCGCCAGCAGCTTGACCTCTTCCAACTTACTAGTCGTTGAGCAGTTCTTC. Encoded protein: CASSLTSSNLLVVEQFF.

In this sample, this clone turned up a few times. The chain uses TRBV27 and TRBJ1-1, with TRBD1 matching 7 bases. The CDR3 is 14 amino acids. Germline V gene lookup returns CDR1 MNHEY and CDR2 SMNVEV (reference sequence). V lost 3 bases and J lost 4; bases outside the gene matches: 5. CDR3 sequence (DNA): TGTGCCAGCAGTTTCGAGGGGGCGCGCACTGAAGCTTTCTTT. It codes for CASSFEGARTEAFF.

This chain joins TRBV7-9 and TRBJ1-5, with D perhaps matching TRBD1 (5 bases). V was clipped by 1 base and J by 4 bases, with 17 bases between them. From germline, CDR1 is SEHNR and CDR2 FQNEAQ (reference sequence). The CDR3 spans 17 residues. The CDR3 nucleotides read TGTGCCAGCAGCTTAGATTGGGGCAGAGTAAGAAATCAGCCCCAGCATTTT. This gives the protein CASSLDWGRVRNQPQHF.

This chain joins TRBV15 and TRBJ1-5; 7 positions match TRBD1. Germline CDR1 is LNHNV and CDR2 is YYDKDF (reference sequence). There are 15 residues in the CDR3. Trimming removed 1 base from V and 7 bases from J; junction bases left unmatched: 7. The CDR3: CATSRGLGGGQPQHF. The CDR3 nucleotides read TGTGCCACCAGCAGAGGCCTAGGGGGCGGGCAGCCCCAGCATTTT. Looking up the rest from reference TRBV15 and TRBJ1-5 gives the full variable domain: DAMVIQNPRYQVTQFGKPVTLSCSQTLNHNVMYWYQQKSSQAPKLLFHYYDKDFNNEADTPDNFQSRRPNTSFCFLDIRSPGLGDTAMYLCATSRGLGGGQPQHFGDGTRLSIL.

This chain links TRBV28 with TRBJ1-5; no definite D call. This CDR3 contains 12 residues. Germline loops: CDR1 MDHEN, CDR2 SYDVKM. V gave up 7 bases and J gave up 5 bases, with 9 bases separating them. The DNA of the CDR3 is TGTGCCAGCATAGGGAGGTATCAGCCCCAGCATTTT. Its protein product is CASIGRYQPQHF.

This chain connects TRBV9 to TRBJ2-2; 7 bases match TRBD2. CDR1 is SGDLS, CDR2 YYNGEE, per germline. The J segment lost 4 bases and the V segment lost 4 bases, leaving 13 bases of the junction unmatched. The CDR3 extends over 17 amino acids. The CDR3, as DNA: TGTGCCAGCAGCCCGCGCCTAGCGGTGGCTGGCACCGGGGAGCTGTTTTTT. It yields the protein CASSPRLAVAGTGELFF. Supplemented by reference TRBV9 and TRBJ2-2, the full variable domain reads DSGVTQTPKHLITATGQRVTLRCSPRSGDLSVYWYQQSLDQGLQFLIQYYNGEERAKGNILERFSAQQFPDLHSELNLSSLELGDSALYFCASSPRLAVAGTGELFFGEGSRLTVL.

The chain carries TRBV6-5 and TRBJ2-5; D may be TRBD1 (6 bases). The CDR3 has 14 amino acids. V was clipped by 0 bases and J by 4 bases, with 9 bases between them. CDR1 MNHEY and CDR2 SVGAGI come from the germline V gene. Written as DNA, the CDR3 is TGTGCCAGCAGTTACTCTCCCAGGGGAGAGACCCAGTACTTC. This encodes CASSYSPRGETQYF.

The chain is built from TRBV30 and TRBJ1-2; weak D call: TRBD1 (6 bases). This CDR3 is 15 amino acids long. V gave up 5 bases and J gave up 5 bases, with 21 bases separating them. The V gene's germline CDR1 is GTSNPN and CDR2 SVGIG (reference sequence). As DNA, the CDR3 is TGTGCCTGGTCTTTCATCAGGGGTAGGCAATATGGCTACACCTTC. As protein: CAWSFIRGRQYGYTF.

The chain couples TRBV5-1 to TRBJ1-1; 8 nucleotides agree with TRBD1. Germline V lookup: CDR1 SGHRS, CDR2 YFSETQ. The CDR3 contains 14 residues. Trimming at V came to 3 bases and at J to 0 bases, leaving 1 base not matched to a gene. CDR3 sequence reads: CASSSTGVNTEAFF. As DNA, the CDR3 is TGCGCCAGCAGCTCGACAGGGGTGAACACTGAAGCTTTCTTT.

This clone turned up a few times. The genes are TRBV19 and TRBJ2-7, with TRBD2 matching over 7 bases. Germline CDR1 is LNHDA and CDR2 is SQIVND (reference sequence). The CDR3 totals 13 residues. J was trimmed by 7 bases and V by 8 bases; bases with no gene match: 11. CDR3 nucleotide sequence: TGTGCCAGTGCGGGCGGGAGAGGCGGTGAGCAGTACTTC. Translating gives CASAGGRGGEQYF.

This chain links TRBV6-1 with TRBJ1-1; no definite D call. The V gene lost 6 bases and the J gene lost 8 bases, with 16 bases spanning the gap. CDR3 size: 13 residues. The germline V gene encodes CDR1 MNHNS and CDR2 SASEGT. The CDR3 region has the DNA TGTGCCAGCAGCGATATCGGAAGAGGGGAAGCTTTCTTT. This translates into CASSDIGRGEAFF.

The chain uses TRBV7-2 and TRBJ2-5; 12 nucleotides agree with TRBD2. CDR1 is SGHTA and CDR2 is FQGNSA in the germline V gene. The CDR3 spans 17 residues. V was clipped by 5 bases and J by 1 base; unmatched bases: 8. This chain's CDR3 is CASSDPGLAGIQETQYF. As DNA, the CDR3 is TGTGCCAGCAGCGATCCTGGACTAGCGGGGATCCAAGAGACCCAGTACTTC.

In its sample, this clone was seen a few times. This chain connects TRBV9 to TRBJ1-1, with D perhaps matching TRBD1 (5 bases). V was pared by 3 bases and J by 0 bases, with 6 bases between. This CDR3 has 13 residues. Looked up from germline, CDR1 is SGDLS and CDR2 is YYNGEE. This CDR3 is CASSGDLNTEAFF. The CDR3 DNA reads as TGTGCCAGCAGCGGGGACTTGAACACTGAAGCTTTCTTT.

The CDR3 here is CASSLQGGTLPEAFF. The CDR3 nucleotides are TGTGCCAGCAGCTTACAGGGGGGTACCCTCCCTGAAGCTTTCTTT. The chain links TRBV7-9 to TRBJ1-1; the match to TRBD1 covers 7 bases. Trimming at V came to 2 bases and at J to 6 bases, leaving 9 bases not matched to a gene. The CDR3 length is 15 residues. Germline assignment: CDR1 SEHNR and CDR2 FQNEAQ (reference sequence). The entire variable domain, with the rest obtained from reference TRBV7-9 and TRBJ1-1, is as follows: DTGVSQNPRHKITKRGQNVTFRCDPISEHNRLYWYRQTLGQGPEFLTYFQNEAQLEKSRLLSDRFSAERPKGSFSTLEIQRTEQGDSAMYLCASSLQGGTLPEAFFGQGTRLTVV.

V usage is TRBV27 and J usage is TRBJ2-5, with a possible D match to TRBD2 (6 bases). Between the trimmed V and J ends, which lost 5 bases and 0 bases, there was a span of 13 bases. The CDR3 length is 15 residues. From germline, CDR1 is MNHEY and CDR2 SMNVEV (reference sequence). CDR3 region: CASSRRREYQETQYF. For the CDR3, the DNA is TGTGCCAGCAGTCGGAGACGGGAGTACCAAGAGACCCAGTACTTC.

This CDR3 is CASSRLSLSSGANVLTF. As DNA, the CDR3 is TGTGCCAGTAGTAGACTTAGCCTGTCCTCTGGGGCCAACGTCCTGACTTTC. The chain couples TRBV19 to TRBJ2-6; the D is unclear. This CDR3 spans 17 amino acids. CDR1 and CDR2 from the germline V gene are LNHDA and SQIVND (reference sequence). The V end lost 4 bases, the J end lost 0 bases, and 13 bases lay between the germline ends.

V and J are TRBV7-9 and TRBJ1-3; D is ambiguous. Germline lookup yields CDR1 SEHNR and CDR2 FQNEAQ (reference sequence). This CDR3 has 14 amino acids. Trimming removed 2 bases at V and 2 bases at J, with 7 bases between. CDR3 in amino acids: CASSLSGTGNTIYF. CDR3 coding DNA: TGTGCCAGCAGCTTATCGGGGACTGGAAACACCATATATTTT.

V is TRBV5-1 and J is TRBJ2-1; TRBD1 agrees at 8 bases. The CDR3 is made up of 15 amino acids. Unmatched junction bases numbered 2, after V lost 3 bases and J lost 0 bases. Per germline, CDR1 SGHRS and CDR2 YFSETQ. CDR3 loop: CASSYQGASYNEQFF. CDR3 nucleotide sequence: TGCGCCAGCAGCTATCAGGGGGCCTCCTACAATGAGCAGTTCTTC.

This chain connects TRBV14 to TRBJ1-4; D not resolved. The germline V and J ends were trimmed by 3 bases and 7 bases, with 12 bases remaining between them. The CDR3 runs 14 residues. Germline V gene lookup returns CDR1 SGHDN and CDR2 FVKESK. In DNA form, the CDR3 reads TGTGCCAGCAGCCACTCCCGACTAGGTGAAAAACTGTTTTTT. This codes for CASSHSRLGEKLFF.

The rearrangement joins TRBV19 to TRBJ2-7, with 7 positions matching TRBD1. The V segment lost 7 bases and the J segment 4 bases; nucleotides outside the gene matches: 10. The germline CDR1 and CDR2 sequences are LNHDA and SQIVND (reference sequence). The CDR3 runs 14 residues. The CDR3: CASTDRDRNYEQYF. In DNA form, the CDR3 reads TGTGCCAGTACCGACAGGGACAGAAATTACGAGCAGTACTTC. The entire variable domain, with the rest obtained from reference TRBV19 and TRBJ2-7, is as follows: DGGITQSPKYLFRKEGQNVTLSCEQNLNHDAMYWYRQDPGQGLRLIYYSQIVNDFQKGDIAEGYSVSREKKESFPLTVTSAQKNPTAFYLCASTDRDRNYEQYFGPGTRLTVT.

The genes are TRBV15 and TRBJ2-1; TRBD2 aligns across 8 bases. The germline V gene has CDR1 LNHNV and CDR2 YYDKDF (reference sequence). The ends lost 1 base at V and 3 bases at J; junction bases unmatched: 5. The CDR3 contains 16 residues. The CDR3 sequence: CATSRVQAGDYNEQFF. The CDR3 DNA is TGTGCCACCAGCAGAGTTCAAGCGGGGGACTACAATGAGCAGTTCTTC.

This clone was detected once. The J gene is TRBJ1-5, the V gene TRBV28; 7 nucleotides agree with TRBD1. CDR3 length equals 14 residues. CDR1 MDHEN and CDR2 SYDVKM come from the germline V gene. The ends lost 1 base at V and 5 bases at J; junction bases unmatched: 2. Here the CDR3 DNA reads TGTGCCAGCAGTTTATATACAGGGGATCAGCCCCAGCATTTT. Translation gives CASSLYTGDQPQHF. The full variable domain, completed using reference TRBV28 and TRBJ1-5, is DVKVTQSSRYLVKRTGEKVFLECVQDMDHENMFWYRQDPGLGLRLIYFSYDVKMKEKGDIPEGYSVSREKKERFSLILESASTNQTSMYLCASSLYTGDQPQHFGDGTRLSIL.

This rearrangement joins TRBV7-2 to TRBJ2-3; D perhaps matches TRBD1 (6 bases). Germline V gene lookup returns CDR1 SGHTA and CDR2 FQGNSA. Deletions cut 4 bases from V and 5 bases from J, with 10 bases between. CDR3 length: 13 amino acids. CDR3 nucleotides: TGTGCCAGCAGCTCAACGACAGGAGATACGCAGTATTTT. Translation gives CASSSTTGDTQYF.

The rearrangement uses TRBV7-2 and TRBJ1-5, with D tentatively TRBD1 (5 bases). The germline V gene has CDR1 SGHTA and CDR2 FQGNSA. V lost 6 bases and J 1 base, leaving 7 bases between the germline ends. The CDR3 spans 13 residues. CDR3 nucleotide sequence: TGTGCCAGCAGTAGGGGCAGCAATCAGCCCCAGCATTTT. Amino acid sequence: CASSRGSNQPQHF.

The chain employs TRBV28 and TRBJ1-1, with D unresolved. Germline V gives CDR1 MDHEN, CDR2 SYDVKM. The CDR3 contains 12 residues. V lost 2 bases and J 7 bases, leaving 8 bases between the germline ends. The DNA for the CDR3 is TGTGCCAGCAGTTTAAGTAAGAGTGAAGCTTTCTTT. Translated: CASSLSKSEAFF.